The 17 T cell receptor beta chains below come from one sample, sequenced in a study of OX40 agonist ivuxolimab in advanced cancers. Data came from immunoSEQ multiplex PCR; TCRdb stores just in-frame clones and leaves some out. Of approximately 100,000 clones detected, around 91% appear once; the ten largest clones hold around 1.5%. Here the sequenced sample was CD4+ or CD8+ T cells sorted from blood, taken in a trial of the OX40 agonist ivuxolimab. The receptors come from an adult with an advanced solid tumor such as melanoma, head and neck, liver or kidney cancer.

The gene calls are TRBV5-5 and TRBJ1-4; maybe TRBD1 (5 bases). Germline V CDR1 and CDR2: SGHKS, YYEKEE (reference sequence). CDR3 length: 13 amino acids. V lost 4 bases and J 4 bases, leaving 8 bases between the germline ends. The CDR3 DNA sequence: TGTGCCAGCAGCCTTGACAGTAATGAAAAACTGTTTTTT. This gives the protein CASSLDSNEKLFF.

The chain joins TRBV9 to TRBJ2-2, with D possibly matching TRBD1 (7 bases). Trimming stripped 2 bases from V and 6 bases from J, with 11 bases between. CDR1 is SGDLS, CDR2 YYNGEE, per germline. CDR3 size: 14 residues. DNA for the CDR3: TGTGCCAGCAGCGTTAGCAGGGGGGCCGGGGAGCTGTTTTTT. This encodes CASSVSRGAGELFF.

The chain uses TRBV6-1 and TRBJ2-3; no definite D call. CDR1 MNHNS and CDR2 SASEGT come from the germline V gene. CDR3 length equals 12 residues. Between the trimmed V and J ends, which lost 6 bases and 6 bases, there was a span of 10 bases. CDR3 amino acids: CASSFRSDTQYF. CDR3 in DNA: TGTGCCAGCAGCTTCAGATCCGATACGCAGTATTTT.

This chain joins TRBV5-6 and TRBJ1-5; 8 nucleotides line up with TRBD1. The CDR3 is made up of 16 amino acids. Germline CDR1 reads SGHDT; CDR2 reads YYEEEE. The J segment lost 4 bases and the V segment lost 1 base, leaving 7 bases of the junction unmatched. CDR3 amino acids: CASSLRQGAWNQPQHF. The CDR3 DNA sequence: TGTGCCAGCAGCTTGCGCCAGGGGGCATGGAATCAGCCCCAGCATTTT. The variable domain in full, with the rest retrieved from reference TRBV5-6 and TRBJ1-5, is DAGVTQSPTHLIKTRGQQVTLRCSPKSGHDTVSWYQQALGQGPQFIFQYYEEEERQRGNFPDRFSGHQFPNYSSELNVNALLLGDSALYLCASSLRQGAWNQPQHFGDGTRLSIL.

The chain is built from TRBV6-5 and TRBJ1-3, with D possibly being TRBD1 (5 bases). CDR1 and CDR2 from the germline V gene are MNHEY and SVGAGI. The CDR3 runs 14 residues. Trimming pared 6 bases from V and 4 bases from J, leaving 13 bases between. CDR3 protein: CASRFGTQGNTIYF. In nucleotides, the CDR3 is TGTGCCAGCAGGTTCGGGACGCAAGGAAACACCATATATTTT.

The rearrangement joins TRBV11-3 to TRBJ2-1; TRBD2 matches at 7 bases. This CDR3 region has 14 residues. The germline CDR1 and CDR2 sequences are SGHNT and YENEEA. Losses at the gene ends were 3 bases for V and 4 bases for J; bases not matched to a gene: 3. The CDR3 DNA reads TGTGCCAGCAGCTTGGGAGCGGGATACAATGAGCAGTTCTTC. Its protein product is CASSLGAGYNEQFF.

This clone was counted once. The gene calls are TRBV18 and TRBJ2-1; 7 positions match TRBD1. The trim removed 0 bases at V and 8 bases at J, leaving 10 bases unmatched. The CDR3 extends over 16 amino acids. CDR1 and CDR2 from the germline V gene are KGHSH and LQKENI. This chain's CDR3 is CASSPPRKGQWDEQFF. CDR3 sequence (DNA): TGTGCCAGCTCACCACCTAGGAAGGGACAGTGGGATGAGCAGTTCTTC.

This clone showed up just once. This chain uses TRBV5-1 with TRBJ1-1, with 8 nucleotides matching TRBD1. Germline CDR1 SGHRS, CDR2 YFSETQ. The CDR3 length is 17 residues. The trim removed 4 bases at V and 2 bases at J, leaving 13 bases unmatched. The CDR3 is CASSRGGTGVLNTEAFF. As DNA, the CDR3 is TGCGCCAGCAGCCGCGGGGGGACAGGCGTCCTAAACACTGAAGCTTTCTTT. Based on the CDR3 plus reference TRBV5-1 and TRBJ1-1, the full variable domain is KAGVTQTPRYLIKTRGQQVTLSCSPISGHRSVSWYQQTPGQGLQFLFEYFSETQRNKGNFPGRFSGRQFSNSRSEMNVSTLELGDSALYLCASSRGGTGVLNTEAFFGQGTRLTVV.

CDR3 amino acids: CASSVSRNTEAFF. As DNA, the CDR3 is TGTGCCAGCAGCGTGAGTAGGAACACTGAAGCTTTCTTT. This chain joins TRBV5-4 and TRBJ1-1; D is uncertain. V was shortened by 4 bases and J by 1 base, with 8 bases between the two germline ends. The germline gives CDR1 SGHNT, CDR2 YYREEE (reference sequence). The CDR3 totals 13 residues.

The chain uses TRBV10-3 and TRBJ2-1, with D possibly matching TRBD1 (7 bases). Germline V CDR1 and CDR2: ENHRY, SYGVKD. Trimming left V 6 bases short and J 5 bases short, with 20 bases between. The CDR3 is made up of 16 amino acids. DNA for the CDR3: TGTGCCATCAGCGGGGGTAGGGGGCGCGGGGACAATGAGCAGTTCTTC. Translating gives CAISGGRGRGDNEQFF.

The chain recombines TRBV11-3 with TRBJ2-3, with 7 bases aligning to TRBD2. The J segment lost 1 base and the V segment lost 1 base, leaving 2 bases of the junction unmatched. Germline CDR1 and CDR2: SGHNT and YENEEA. The CDR3 contains 15 residues. The CDR3 region has the DNA TGTGCCAGCAGCTTAGGTGCGGGGGGCACAGATACGCAGTATTTT. Residues: CASSLGAGGTDTQYF.

On this clone: The junction does not match germline at one end; this may be a read error. V gene TRBV7-2 combines with J gene TRBJ2-7; the match to TRBD2 covers 14 bases. The CDR3 is 13 amino acids. Germline V gene sequence: CDR1 SGHTA, CDR2 FQGNSA. This CDR3 reads CASSLAPGLAGDF. The CDR3, as DNA: TGTGCCAGCAGCTTAGCTCCGGGACTAGCGGGAGACTTC.

The chain joins TRBV5-8 to TRBJ2-7; D assignment may be TRBD1 or TRBD2 (5 bases each). The CDR3 covers 14 residues. Trimming took off 4 bases at V and 4 bases at J, with 15 bases between the two ends. Germline V gene data show CDR1 as SGHTS and CDR2 as YDEGEE. CDR3: CASSLRGGLYEQYF. The DNA for the CDR3 is TGTGCCAGCAGCCTCCGGGGCGGATTATACGAGCAGTACTTC.

V is TRBV11-3 and J is TRBJ2-3, with no clear D. This CDR3 is 13 amino acids long. Germline V lookup: CDR1 SGHNT, CDR2 YENEEA. V was cut by 0 bases and J by 2 bases, with 3 bases left in between. The CDR3 region is CASSLDDTDTQYF. DNA of the CDR3: TGTGCCAGCAGCTTAGACGACACAGATACGCAGTATTTT.

The genes are TRBV6-6 and TRBJ2-7; D remains unclear. Trimming took off 5 bases at V and 6 bases at J, with 20 bases between the two ends. This CDR3 has 15 amino acids. Germline V gene lookup returns CDR1 MNHNY and CDR2 SVGAGI (reference sequence). The CDR3: CASSRVGVGLGEQYF. CDR3 sequence (DNA): TGTGCCAGCAGTAGGGTTGGGGTTGGGCTAGGCGAGCAGTACTTC.

V gene TRBV7-2 combines with J gene TRBJ2-2; unclear D gene. V lost 1 base and J lost 9, with 9 bases in between. The germline V gene has CDR1 SGHTA and CDR2 FQGNSA. This CDR3 contains 13 residues. In DNA, the CDR3 is TGTGCCAGCAGCTTAGAAGCCCGCCGGGAGCTGTTTTTT. It is translated as CASSLEARRELFF.

The count of this clone is one. This chain uses TRBV4-1 with TRBJ2-7; the match to TRBD1 covers 12 bases. Trimming at V came to 4 bases and at J to 12 bases, leaving 10 bases not matched to a gene. The germline V gene encodes CDR1 MGHRA and CDR2 YSYEKL. This CDR3 has 14 residues. The CDR3 DNA reads as TGCGCCAGCAGCCCAGTTCTCCGGGACAGGGGGCTGTACTTC. Amino acid sequence: CASSPVLRDRGLYF.